This T cell receptor beta chain was profiled in a study of CD8+ T cells in alopecia areata. Punch biopsies of lesional scalp, plus peripheral blood, were taken from alopecia areata patients. Separation by sorting yielded CD4+ and CD8+ T cells from PBMCs. Extracted RNA was reverse transcribed, and the resulting cDNA served as sequencing template. This table comes from immunoSEQ multiplex PCR, and its TCRdb copy is limited to in-frame clones, with some not included. Among fewer than 40,000 clones listed, roughly 58% were seen once. Trimming left V 2 bases short and J 0 bases short, with 8 bases between. CDR1 MNHEY and CDR2 SVGAGI come from the germline V gene. The length of the CDR3 is 15 residues.

The TCR sequence derives from a human donor with alopecia areata. V usage is TRBV6-5 and J usage is TRBJ2-1; no clear D. Sequencing input: NKG2D-high CD8+ T cells sorted from blood. The CDR3 DNA reads TGTGCCAGCAGTTACGGGCCGGCCTCCTACAATGAGCAGTTCTTC. Residues: CASSYGPASYNEQFF.